This TCR beta chain comes out of a study of early T cells in non-severe SARS-CoV-2 infection (dated by TCRdb to the early 2020s). Describing the broader study: TCR sequencing used bulk RNA from unsorted whole blood, so alpha and beta chains could not be paired. Here is what the overall study found, with its caveats: VDJdb matching was skewed toward anti-spike CD8 responses and likely underestimated virus-specific expansions, missing private and CD4 specificities.

This was a case-control study nested in a cohort of healthcare workers in London, UK, who had nasopharyngeal swab PCR tests and blood samples taken every week. Between 23 and 31 March 2020, the week of the UK lockdown, healthcare workers were enrolled and then followed up weekly for as long as 16 weeks. CDR1 is given as SGHNT and CDR2 as YYREEE, both from the germline V gene (reference sequence). V trim: 4 bases; J trim: 7 bases; unmatched bases: 7. Including cysteine and phenylalanine, the CDR3 has 13 amino acids. This entry keeps only the CDR3 DNA: 39 bases, framed from base 1. This clonotype appeared many times. No cognate antigen has been identified for it. Per-base quality was not reported, and no clone a single base away is much larger than it. Library method: 5' RACE. The data were produced on a NextSeq 500. To correct for sequencing error and PCR bias, the TCR library protocol tagged individual cDNA molecules with unique molecular identifiers. Both TCR alpha and beta chains were sequenced, and tight co-correlation was observed between alpha and beta sequence abundances in each sample. The study's processing was this. Decombinator V4 was used to annotate TCR sequences for V gene, J gene and CDR3. Expanded TCRs were defined as changing significantly between any two time points under a Poisson model with p below 0.0001. TCR abundances were normalised to the total number of TCRs sequenced per sample and expressed as counts per million. TRAV1-2 paired with TRAJ12, TRAJ20 or TRAJ33 defined MAIT TCRs, while TRAV10 paired with TRAJ18 defined iNKT TCRs. VDJdb, accessed 1 November 2021, was searched for CMV, EBV and SARS-CoV-2 annotated TCRs, with TCRs annotated for multiple antigens excluded. Using fastp trimming at Q25 and MiXCR clonotype assembly, TCRdb reanalyzed the public sequencing data and kept in-frame beta chains. Entries are consolidated by CDR3 protein sequence, retaining the most common genes and DNA. The V and J calls here are based on TCRdb, not the publication. The sample table holds around 68,000 distinct CDR3 sequences, of which about 6% were seen once. The ten largest clones add up to around 3.5% of the sample.

This TCR came from an adult who was a healthcare worker with PCR-confirmed SARS-CoV-2 infection or an uninfected control (not recorded which). The sequencing here drew on whole blood, taken at baseline. The V gene is TRBV5-4 and the J gene is TRBJ2-7, with TRBD1 matching 8 junction bases. The DNA is TGTGCCAGCAGCGGGGACAGGTCAGGGGAGCAGTACTTC. Protein translation: CASSGDRSGEQYF. The full variable domain, completed from the reference TRBV5-4 and TRBJ2-7 proteins outside the CDR3, reads ETGVTQSPTHLIKTRGQQVTLRCSSQSGHNTVSWYQQALGQGPQFIFQYYREEENGRGNFPPRFSGLQFPNYSSELNVNALELDDSALYLCASSGDRSGEQYFGPGTRLTVT.